A selection of T cell receptor beta chains follows, all from one sample in a study of blood T cell repertoires in COVID-19. Sequencing used immunoSEQ multiplex PCR; TCRdb keeps in-frame clones, though not all of them. Counted here are some 130,000 clones, about 90% occurring once; the ten biggest clones make up approximately 16%. The sample comprised peripheral blood. The source is a woman in her forties or fifties who had recovered from COVID-19. Both conserved end residues are part of each CDR3. The order of the fields is D gene, J gene, CDR3 length, clone size, V gene, CDR3 protein, CDR3 DNA. A D gene is named only where the DNA matches it firmly. Size is omitted from some rows. Given values are once, few, many or a class for expanded clones.

D: TRBD1; J: TRBJ1-2; length: 14; size: few; V: TRBV5-1; CDR3: CASSPEGQGDGYTF; DNA: TGCGCCAGCAGCCCGGAGGGACAGGGAGACGGCTACACCTTC
D: TRBD1; J: TRBJ1-4; length: 15; size: -; V: TRBV6-5; CDR3: CASRGTGTGGEKLFF; DNA: TGTGCCAGCAGAGGAACCGGGACAGGGGGCGAAAAACTGTTTTTT
D: TRBD2; J: TRBJ2-3; length: 17; size: -; V: TRBV11-2; CDR3: CASSSDIAGQWTDTQYF; DNA: TGTGCCAGCAGCTCCGATATAGCGGGTCAGTGGACAGATACGCAGTATTTT
D: -; J: TRBJ1-5; length: 16; size: -; V: TRBV6-1; CDR3: CASSGWGGSGYQPQHF; DNA: TGTGCCAGCAGTGGATGGGGGGGCTCTGGATATCAGCCCCAGCATTTT
D: -; J: TRBJ1-6; length: 16; size: -; V: TRBV6-5; CDR3: CASSYANAGRNSPLHF; DNA: TGTGCCAGCAGTTACGCTAATGCGGGGAGGAATTCACCCCTCCACTTT
D: TRBD2; J: TRBJ2-7; length: 15; size: -; V: TRBV7-8; CDR3: CASSFVSGGSYEQYF; DNA: TGTGCCAGCAGCTTCGTCAGCGGGGGGTCCTACGAGCAGTACTTC
D: TRBD1; J: TRBJ1-4; length: 18; size: -; V: TRBV5-1; CDR3: CASSLSWDRRVREGKLFF; DNA: TGCGCCAGCAGCTTGTCGTGGGACAGGAGGGTACGGGAAGGAAAACTGTTTTTT
D: -; J: TRBJ2-7; length: 14; size: once; V: TRBV11-2; CDR3: CASSPSPGGYEQYF; DNA: TGTGCCAGCAGCCCTTCCCCGGGCGGGTACGAGCAGTACTTC
D: TRBD2; J: TRBJ2-5; length: 17; size: -; V: TRBV7-6; CDR3: CASSLGRLAGVVETQYF; DNA: TGTGCCAGCAGCTTAGGTAGACTAGCGGGAGTAGTGGAGACCCAGTACTTC
D: TRBD1; J: TRBJ1-1; length: 14; size: -; V: TRBV19; CDR3: CASSTDRVGTEAFF; DNA: TGTGCCAGTAGTACCGACAGGGTGGGGACTGAAGCTTTCTTT
D: TRBD1; J: TRBJ2-1; length: 15; size: -; V: TRBV15; CDR3: CATREPGQGFNEQFF; DNA: TGTGCCACCAGGGAACCGGGACAGGGGTTCAATGAGCAGTTCTTC
D: -; J: TRBJ1-2; length: 15; size: -; V: TRBV19; CDR3: CASSKTGVSNYGYTF; DNA: TGTGCCAGTAGTAAGACAGGAGTATCCAACTATGGCTACACCTTC
D: TRBD1; J: TRBJ1-5; length: 13; size: -; V: TRBV12-3/TRBV12-4; CDR3: CASSRTPGGPQHF; DNA: TGTGCCAGCAGCCGGACACCAGGGGGTCCCCAGCATTTT
D: -; J: TRBJ2-1; length: 13; size: -; V: TRBV5-4; CDR3: CASSGPGNNEQFF; DNA: TGTGCCAGCAGCGGGCCGGGAAACAATGAGCAGTTCTTC
D: TRBD2; J: TRBJ2-7; length: 13; size: -; V: TRBV5-4; CDR3: CASSFGLADEQYF; DNA: TGTGCCAGCAGCTTCGGACTAGCTGACGAGCAGTACTTC
D: -; J: TRBJ1-2; length: 14; size: -; V: TRBV2; CDR3: CASSEVGLGGVGTF; DNA: TGTGCCAGCAGTGAAGTGGGGTTAGGGGGAGTGGGCACCTTC
D: -; J: TRBJ2-1; length: 13; size: few; V: TRBV30; CDR3: CAWGRGSDNEQFF; DNA: TGTGCCTGGGGCAGGGGTTCTGACAATGAGCAGTTCTTC
D: TRBD2; J: TRBJ2-2; length: 20; size: -; V: TRBV7-6; CDR3: CASSYHGTSGRLRNTGELFF; DNA: TGTGCCAGCAGCTACCACGGGACTAGCGGGAGACTGCGGAACACCGGGGAGCTGTTTTTT
D: TRBD1; J: TRBJ2-3; length: 15; size: -; V: TRBV7-7; CDR3: CASSPTQGSTDTQYF; DNA: TGTGCCAGCAGCCCGACACAGGGGAGCACAGATACGCAGTATTTT
D: -; J: TRBJ2-1; length: 13; size: few; V: TRBV5-5; CDR3: CASSLEAGNEQFF; DNA: TGTGCCAGCAGCTTGGAGGCGGGGAATGAGCAGTTCTTC
D: TRBD1; J: TRBJ2-2; length: 17; size: -; V: TRBV3-1/TRBV3-2; CDR3: CASSPYYRGPTGRKLFF; DNA: TGTGCCAGCAGCCCATATTACAGGGGACCAACTGGTAGGAAGCTGTTTTTT
D: -; J: TRBJ2-1; length: 14; size: many; V: TRBV18; CDR3: CASSGGGGKTEQFF; DNA: TGTGCCAGCTCCGGAGGGGGCGGGAAGACTGAGCAGTTCTTC
D: TRBD2; J: TRBJ2-2; length: 17; size: -; V: TRBV11-2; CDR3: CASSLTAGGPRTGELFF; DNA: TGTGCCAGCAGCTTAACCGCGGGAGGGCCGAGAACCGGGGAGCTGTTTTTT
D: -; J: TRBJ1-3; length: 12; size: few; V: TRBV2; CDR3: CASSERERTIYF; DNA: TGTGCCAGCAGTGAGCGGGAGAGGACCATATATTTT
D: -; J: TRBJ2-7; length: 13; size: -; V: TRBV6-5; CDR3: CASSRERAYEQYF; DNA: TGTGCCAGCAGTCGGGAGAGAGCCTACGAGCAGTACTTC
D: -; J: TRBJ2-7; length: 14; size: -; V: TRBV7-2; CDR3: CASSFSRDTYEQYF; DNA: TGTGCCAGCAGCTTTAGCAGGGATACCTACGAGCAGTACTTC
D: TRBD1; J: TRBJ2-5; length: 15; size: -; V: TRBV7-9; CDR3: CASRHKGQGQETQYF; DNA: TGTGCCAGCAGACACAAAGGACAGGGACAAGAGACCCAGTACTTC
D: -; J: TRBJ2-2; length: 14; size: few; V: TRBV11-3; CDR3: CASSPRPRAGELFF; DNA: TGTGCCAGCAGCCCCAGACCCCGGGCCGGGGAGCTGTTTTTT
D: -; J: TRBJ1-3; length: 13; size: -; V: TRBV4-1; CDR3: CASSQAPGNTIYF; DNA: TGCGCCAGCAGCCAGGCCCCCGGAAACACCATATATTTT
D: TRBD1; J: TRBJ2-7; length: 17; size: -; V: TRBV4-1; CDR3: CASSPPRYSDRVYEQYF; DNA: TGCGCCAGCAGCCCACCAAGATATTCGGACAGGGTCTACGAGCAGTACTTC
D: TRBD1; J: TRBJ1-6; length: 14; size: -; V: TRBV30; CDR3: CAWNLGQWNSPLHF; DNA: TGTGCCTGGAACCTGGGACAGTGGAATTCACCCCTCCACTTT
D: -; J: TRBJ1-1; length: 14; size: -; V: TRBV4-2; CDR3: CASSPRTGNAEAFF; DNA: TGTGCCAGCAGCCCCCGGACGGGGAACGCTGAAGCTTTCTTT
D: TRBD1; J: TRBJ1-1; length: 14; size: once; V: TRBV5-1; CDR3: CASSWDSSNTEAFF; DNA: TGCGCCAGCAGCTGGGACAGTTCGAACACTGAAGCTTTCTTT
D: -; J: TRBJ1-2; length: 15; size: -; V: TRBV4-3; CDR3: CASSPSGSGNYGYTF; DNA: TGCGCCAGCAGCCCGAGTGGATCGGGGAACTATGGCTACACCTTC
D: -; J: TRBJ2-2; length: 13; size: once; V: TRBV7-2; CDR3: CASSWGETGELFF; DNA: TGTGCCAGCAGCTGGGGGGAAACCGGGGAGCTGTTTTTT
D: -; J: TRBJ2-2; length: 14; size: -; V: TRBV7-9; CDR3: CASSLMGGTGELFF; DNA: TGTGCCAGCAGCCTTATGGGGGGCACCGGGGAGCTGTTTTTT
D: TRBD1; J: TRBJ1-2; length: 12; size: -; V: TRBV4-1; CDR3: CASSQDRGGYTF; DNA: TGCGCCAGCAGCCAGGACAGGGGTGGCTACACCTTC
D: TRBD1; J: TRBJ1-1; length: 15; size: -; V: TRBV27; CDR3: CASSSQGGVGPEAFF; DNA: TGTGCCAGCAGTTCGCAGGGGGGTGTTGGGCCCGAAGCTTTCTTT
D: -; J: TRBJ1-4; length: 14; size: -; V: TRBV5-1; CDR3: CASSLQEPNEKLFF; DNA: TGCGCCAGCAGCTTACAGGAACCTAATGAAAAACTGTTTTTT
D: TRBD2; J: TRBJ2-7; length: 16; size: -; V: TRBV2; CDR3: CASSWLAGGTDYEQYF; DNA: TGTGCCAGCAGTTGGCTAGCGGGGGGTACCGACTACGAGCAGTACTTC
D: TRBD1; J: TRBJ1-1; length: 13; size: -; V: TRBV29-1; CDR3: CSVWDREATEAFF; DNA: TGCAGCGTGTGGGACAGGGAGGCCACTGAAGCTTTCTTT
D: -; J: TRBJ1-2; length: 14; size: -; V: TRBV30; CDR3: CAWVQYRTSGWTTF; DNA: TGTGCCTGGGTTCAATACAGGACCTCAGGGTGGACAACCTTC